Shown below are 26 T cell receptor beta chains from a single sample sequenced in a study of tissue T cells after allogeneic stem cell transplantation. Generated by immunoSEQ multiplex PCR, the TCRdb table keeps only in-frame clones and is missing some. The sample yields about 1,800 clones, about 45% seen once. Time point specified: mouse harvest day 14 after allogeneic transplant. Each mouse received 10^7 T-cell-depleted marrow cells plus 10^6 splenic CD5+ T cells by tail vein. Sequencing input: blood. These receptors were taken from a female BALB/c mouse given C57BL/6 T cells with graft-versus-host disease after an allogeneic hematopoietic cell transplant.

In regard to this clone: Mouse gene names apply. With the read ending 1 residue before the CDR3 end, the germline J gene is used to fill in that end. The chain is built from TRBV3 and TRBJ1-4; TRBD1 agrees at 7 bases. V lost 6 bases and J lost 2; bases outside the gene matches: 6. CDR3 length equals 15 residues. Germline-derived CDR1 and CDR2 are SNHLY and FYNGKV (reference sequence). The CDR3 here is CASRKQGSSNERLFF. The DNA read from the CDR3 is TGTGCCAGCAGAAAACAGGGGAGCTCCAACGAAAGATTATTT. The complete variable domain, with remaining parts taken from reference TRBV3 and TRBJ1-4, reads GPKVLQIPSHQIIDMGQMVTLNCDPVSNHLYFYWYKQILGQQMEFLVNFYNGKVMEKSKLFKDQFSVERPDGSYFTLKIQPTALEDSAVYFCASRKQGSSNERLFFGHGTKLSVL.

As for this clone: The germline and genes are mouse ones. The read falls 1 residue short of the CDR3 end, and the missing part is taken from the germline J gene. J is TRBJ2-5 and V is TRBV13-3, with D possibly matching TRBD1 (5 bases). V was pared by 3 bases and J by 4 bases, with 6 bases between. CDR1 and CDR2 from the germline V gene are NNHDY and SYVADS. The CDR3 spans 12 residues. CDR3 DNA (partial): TGTGCCAGCAGTGGGACAAAAGACACCCAGTAC. Translating gives CASSGTKDTQY. The full CDR3 reads CASSGTKDTQYF.

Notes on this clone: Genes and germline come from the mouse. The observed sequence ends 1 residue before the CDR3 terminus, with the missing tail filled in from the germline J gene. V usage is TRBV26 and J usage is TRBJ1-1; 10 bases line up with TRBD1. In germline, CDR1 is KGHPV, CDR2 FQNQEV (reference sequence). V shed 4 bases and J 3 bases; nucleotides not matched to a gene: 2. The CDR3 length is 14 residues. CDR3 loop: CASSQTGGDTEVFF. Incomplete CDR3 DNA: TGTGCCAGCAGTCAGACAGGGGGCGACACAGAAGTCTTC.

For this clone: Gene and germline names: mouse. From the germline J gene comes the end of the CDR3, since the read stops 1 residue before it. V usage is TRBV20 and J usage is TRBJ2-4; the match to TRBD2 covers 8 bases. Germline-derived CDR1 and CDR2 are GFQATS and STVNSAI. The CDR3 covers 13 residues. V lost 3 bases and J lost 6; bases outside the gene matches: 5. The CDR3 region is CGASLGGANTLYF. Partial CDR3 DNA: TGTGGTGCTAGCCTGGGGGGCGCGAACACCTTGTAC.

By its share, this clone is hyperexpanded. The gene names given are mouse names. The CDR3 end lies 1 residue beyond the end of the read and is filled in from the germline J gene. The chain couples TRBV29 to TRBJ1-2; 9 bases are shared with TRBD1. The CDR3 loop spans 13 amino acids. Germline V gene lookup returns CDR1 MSHET and CDR2 SYDVDS. After removal of 4 bases from V and 4 bases from J, the junction contained 1 base not matched to a gene. CDR3: CASSSGQGSDYTF. Incomplete CDR3 DNA: TGTGCTAGCAGTTCGGGACAGGGCTCCGACTACACC.

The table lists this clone with a few counts. The gene symbols are mouse symbols. The read stops 1 residue short of the end of the CDR3; the missing end is completed from the germline J gene. The chain couples TRBV26 to TRBJ1-4; D possibly corresponds to TRBD1 (5 bases). V dropped 2 bases and J dropped 2 bases, with 6 bases sitting between them. This CDR3 is 14 amino acids long. CDR1 and CDR2 from the germline V gene are KGHPV and FQNQEV (reference sequence). The CDR3 reads CASSLPGSNERLFF. The DNA read from the CDR3 is TGTGCCAGCAGTCTGCCAGGGTCCAACGAAAGATTATTT.

Only a few counts were recorded for this clone. The genes and germline here are from mouse. The CDR3 end falls 1 residue outside the read, so it is completed with the germline J gene. The chain is built from TRBV13-2 and TRBJ1-2, with 8 bases lining up with TRBD1. Unmatched junction bases numbered 1, after V lost 5 bases and J lost 1 base. Germline V gene data show CDR1 as NNHNN and CDR2 as SYGAGS (reference sequence). CDR3 length: 13 amino acids. The sequenced part of the CDR3 DNA is TGTGCCAGCGGGGACAGGGAAAACTCCGACTACACC. Protein sequence: CASGDRENSDYT. The entire CDR3 protein is CASGDRENSDYTF.

In the case of this clone: The gene names here belong to mouse. The CDR3 extends 1 residue past the end of the read, so its final part is completed from the germline J gene. The chain couples TRBV3 to TRBJ1-1; D unresolved. The CDR3 totals 12 residues. Trimming removed 6 bases at V and 4 bases at J, with 9 bases between. In germline, CDR1 is SNHLY, CDR2 FYNGKV (reference sequence). The sequenced CDR3 bases are TGTGCCAGCAGTCGGGGTTCCACAGAAGTCTTC. This gives the protein CASSRGSTEVF. The whole CDR3 protein reads CASSRGSTEVFF.

To note about this clone: Gene labels here are mouse ones. The read finishes 1 residue shy of the CDR3 end, and the germline J gene is used to complete it. This sequence joins TRBV16 and TRBJ1-3, with D possibly matching TRBD1 (5 bases). The CDR3 is made up of 15 amino acids. Between the trimmed V and J ends, which lost 0 bases and 2 bases, there was a span of 8 bases. Germline CDR1 SGHSA, CDR2 FRNQAP. CDR3 bases read: TGTGCAAGCAGCTTAGATGGGGGGACTGGAAATACGCTCTAT. It yields the protein CASSLDGGTGNTLY. The complete CDR3 sequence is CASSLDGGTGNTLYF.

In this sample, this clone turned up a few times. The gene symbols are mouse symbols. The read ends 1 residue before the CDR3 terminus; that terminus is restored from the germline J gene. The chain couples TRBV23 to TRBJ1-5; the table's D gene call, TRBD1, was not cross checked with the DNA. The CDR3 runs 12 residues. Germline V gives CDR1 KGHTA, CDR2 FQNQQP. The CDR3 sequence is CSSRQGYQAPLF. The covered CDR3 bases are TGCTCCAGCAGACAGGGGTACCAGGCTCCGCTT.

On this clone: Gene names follow the mouse nomenclature. In the same sample, other DNA sequences code for this CDR3. The sequenced CDR3 bases are TGTGGTGCTAGGGTGGGGGGGGCTGAGGAACAGTAC. Translated: CGARVGGAEEQY. The complete CDR3 sequence is CGARVGGAEEQYF. The chain joins TRBV20 to TRBJ2-7, with TRBD2 matching over 8 bases. Coverage ceases 1 residue before the CDR3 finishes, and the germline J gene fills in the end. Trimming cost V 1 base and J 7 bases; bases outside gene matches: 6. The CDR3 runs to 13 residues. CDR1 GFQATS and CDR2 STVNSAI come from the germline V gene.

Remarks on this clone: Gene names refer to mouse genes. The read terminates 1 residue before the CDR3 end, so the remaining end is supplied by the germline J gene. The chain carries TRBV12-1 and TRBJ2-4; 10 nucleotides agree with TRBD2. V lost 1 base to trimming and J lost 6 bases; unmatched junction nucleotides: 6. The CDR3 has 15 amino acids. Germline V gene data show CDR1 as SGHSN and CDR2 as HYEKVE. CDR3 in amino acids: CASSLAWGGANTLYF. The sequenced CDR3 bases are TGTGCCAGCTCTCTAGCCTGGGGGGGCGCGAACACCTTGTAC. Filled out from reference TRBV12-1 and TRBJ2-4, the complete variable domain reads DSGVVQSPRHIIKEKGGRSVLTCIPISGHSNVVWYQQTLGKELKFLIQHYEKVERDKGFLPSRFSVQQFDDYHSEMNMSALELEDSAMYFCASSLAWGGANTLYFGAGTRLSVL.

With regard to this clone: Genes here carry mouse names. The CDR3 loop reads CASSIWTGGEEVFF. The sequenced part of the CDR3 DNA is TGTGCCAGCAGTATCTGGACAGGGGGCGAGGAAGTCTTC. The J gene is TRBJ1-1, the V gene TRBV26, with TRBD1 identical over 11 bases. Sequencing ends 1 residue short of the CDR3 end; the germline J gene provides the rest. The CDR3 runs 14 residues. In germline, CDR1 is KGHPV, CDR2 FQNQEV (reference sequence). V was clipped by 5 bases and J by 8 bases; unmatched bases: 7. The full variable domain, rest sourced from reference TRBV26 and TRBJ1-1, is NSKVIQTPRYLVKGQGQKAKMRCIPEKGHPVVFWYQQNKNNEFKFLINFQNQEVLQQIDMTEKRFSAECPSNSPCSLEIQSSEAGDSALYLCASSIWTGGEEVFFGKGTRLTVV.

Of note for this clone: Genes here carry mouse names. The DNA ends 1 residue before the CDR3 does, and the rest of the CDR3 is filled in from the germline J gene. This chain links TRBV3 with TRBJ1-1, with D tentatively TRBD1 (5 bases). The CDR3 has 12 residues. V lost 3 bases and J lost 10, with 12 bases in between. CDR1 and CDR2 (germline): SNHLY, FYNGKV (reference sequence). Incomplete CDR3 DNA: TGTGCCAGCAGCTTCGCGGGGCACGGAGTCTTC. Its translation: CASSFAGHGVF. The whole CDR3 protein reads CASSFAGHGVFF.

This clone was counted a few times. The germline and genes are mouse ones. The CDR3 goes on 1 residue after the read ends, and that part is filled in from the germline J gene. The chain carries TRBV12-1 and TRBJ2-2; 10 bases align to TRBD1. V was pared by 2 bases and J by 6 bases, with 2 bases of the junction left unmatched. The germline CDR1 and CDR2 sequences are SGHSN and HYEKVE. There are 14 residues in the CDR3. Partial CDR3 DNA: TGTGCCAGCTCTCCGACAGGGGGCCCCGGGCAGCTCTAC. As protein: CASSPTGGPGQLY. The full CDR3 protein is CASSPTGGPGQLYF.

This clone was recorded a few times. Gene labels here are mouse ones. The sequenced fragment ends 1 residue before the CDR3 boundary, so the rest is inferred from the germline J gene. V is TRBV1 and J is TRBJ1-4, with unresolved D. Trimming shortened V by 4 bases and J by 5 bases, and 2 bases separated the two germline ends. This CDR3 region has 11 residues. CDR1 is NSQYPW, CDR2 LRSPGD, per germline (reference sequence). The CDR3 DNA, read in part, is TGCACCTGCAGTGAAAACGAAAGATTATTT. It yields the protein CTCSENERLF. The full CDR3 protein is CTCSENERLFF. The full variable domain, its missing parts supplied by reference TRBV1 and TRBJ1-4, is VTLLEQNPRWRLVPRGQAVNLRCILKNSQYPWMSWYQQDLQKQLQWLFTLRSPGDKEVKSLPGADYLATRVTDTELRLQVANMSQGRTLYCTCSENERLFFGHGTKLSVL.

A word on this clone: Gene names refer to mouse genes. The CDR3 extends 1 residue past the end of the read, so its final part is completed from the germline J gene. The chain couples TRBV13-1 to TRBJ2-2; no definite D call. The V and J ends lost 2 bases and 1 base respectively, with 6 bases between them. Germline lookup yields CDR1 NSHNY and CDR2 SYGAGN. CDR3 length: 14 residues. The CDR3 bases that were read are TGTGCCAGCAGTGACCGGGGAAACACCGGGCAGCTCTAC. Its translation: CASSDRGNTGQLY. The complete CDR3 reads CASSDRGNTGQLYF.

Concerning this clone: The genes are named according to mouse. With the read ending 1 residue before the CDR3 end, the germline J gene is used to fill in that end. The chain employs TRBV15 and TRBJ1-4; 7 bases align to TRBD1. There are 14 residues in the CDR3. Germline loops: CDR1 SGHND, CDR2 FRSKSL. The V and J ends lost 6 bases and 4 bases, in that order; junction bases with no gene match: 5. The CDR3 loop is CASRTGTVNERLFF. CDR3 DNA, as far as it was read: TGTGCCAGCAGGACCGGGACAGTCAACGAAAGATTATTT.

About this clone: Gene names and germline match the mouse. The missing CDR3 end, 1 residue past where the read stops, is filled in from the germline J gene. The V call is TRBV26, the J call TRBJ2-7; 7 positions agree with TRBD1. This CDR3 comprises 15 residues. V was clipped by 5 bases and J by 0 bases; unmatched bases: 7. Germline V gene sequence: CDR1 KGHPV, CDR2 FQNQEV (reference sequence). CDR3 DNA (partial): TGTGCCAGCAGTACCAGACAGGGAAGCTCCTATGAACAGTAC. It is translated as CASSTRQGSSYEQY. Given in full, the CDR3 is CASSTRQGSSYEQYF.

Comments on this clone: These gene names are mouse names. The CDR3 is cut off 1 residue early in the read; its end comes from the germline J gene. The gene calls are TRBV23 and TRBJ2-4; the D segment call TRBD1 is taken from the table without a DNA check. The CDR3 totals 13 residues. CDR1 is KGHTA, CDR2 FQNQQP, per germline. CDR3 loop: CSSSRTSQNTLYF. The DNA read from the CDR3 is TGCTCCAGCAGTCGGACAAGTCAAAACACCTTGTAC. The whole variable domain, remainder taken from reference TRBV23 and TRBJ2-4, is DAAVTQKPRYLIKMKGQEAEMKCIPEKGHTAVFWYQQKQSKELKFLIYFQNQQPLDQIDMVKERFSAVCPSSSLCSLGIRTCEAEDSALYLCSSSRTSQNTLYFGAGTRLSVL.

To note about this clone: These gene names are mouse names. Read sequence stops 1 residue before the CDR3 end, and the germline J gene provides the missing end. The gene calls are TRBV12-2 and TRBJ2-5; TRBD2 matches at 7 bases. Trimming at V came to 0 bases and at J to 6 bases, leaving 5 bases not matched to a gene. The length of the CDR3 is 14 residues. CDR1 and CDR2 from the germline V gene are SGHLS and HYDKME. The CDR3 loop reads CASSLVWGRDTQYF. CDR3 DNA (partial): TGTGCCAGCTCTCTCGTCTGGGGGAGGGACACCCAGTAC.

Remarks on this clone: Any gene name here is a mouse gene name. The CDR3 extends 1 residue past the end of the read, so its final part is completed from the germline J gene. The chain joins TRBV29 to TRBJ1-1; D may be TRBD1 (6 bases). The germline V gene has CDR1 MSHET and CDR2 SYDVDS. This CDR3 is 13 amino acids long. Trimming shortened V by 4 bases and J by 1 base, and 7 bases separated the two germline ends. This CDR3 is CASSSGQNTEVFF. Incomplete CDR3 DNA: TGTGCTAGCAGTTCGGGACAAAACACAGAAGTCTTC.

Of note for this clone: Gene names are mouse gene names. The observed sequence ends 1 residue before the CDR3 terminus, with the missing tail filled in from the germline J gene. The V call is TRBV26, the J call TRBJ2-4, with unresolved D. CDR1 is KGHPV, CDR2 FQNQEV, per germline (reference sequence). This CDR3 is 14 amino acids long. V lost 3 bases, J lost 0 bases, and 7 bases lay in between. The DNA read from the CDR3 is TGTGCCAGCAGTCTCACAGCTAGTCAAAACACCTTGTAC. As protein: CASSLTASQNTLY. The CDR3 in full is CASSLTASQNTLYF.

Note on this clone: Gene and germline names: mouse. The read falls 1 residue short of the CDR3 end, and the missing part is taken from the germline J gene. The J gene is TRBJ2-5, the V gene TRBV3; 11 nucleotides match TRBD2. CDR3 length: 16 residues. The junction had 5 bases not matched to a gene; V was cut back by 1 base and J by 5 bases. CDR1 SNHLY and CDR2 FYNGKV come from the germline V gene (reference sequence). CDR3 residues: CASSLVTGGARDTQYF. The DNA read from the CDR3 is TGTGCCAGCAGCTTAGTAACTGGGGGGGCGCGAGACACCCAGTAC.

To note about this clone: Gene names are mouse gene names. CDR3 sequence: CASSLRGDTEVFF. CDR3 bases read: TGTGCAAGCAGCTTAAGGGGCGACACAGAAGTCTTC. This chain links TRBV16 with TRBJ1-1; weak D call: TRBD1 (5 bases). The read terminates 1 residue before the CDR3 end, so the remaining end is supplied by the germline J gene. Trimming cost V 2 bases and J 3 bases, with 7 bases left between them. Germline loops: CDR1 SGHSA, CDR2 FRNQAP. This CDR3 comprises 13 residues.

This clone has more than one count but fewer than ten. Here the gene names and germline are mouse. The read finishes 1 residue shy of the CDR3 end, and the germline J gene is used to complete it. This chain joins TRBV26 and TRBJ1-1; D gene ambiguous. Germline CDR1 and CDR2: KGHPV and FQNQEV (reference sequence). With 5 bases removed from V and 3 bases from J, the gap between germline ends came to 10 bases. The CDR3 sequence is 13 residues long. The part of the CDR3 DNA that was read is TGTGCCAGCAGTTTCCCCGGGGACACAGAAGTCTTC. This codes for CASSFPGDTEVF. The CDR3 as a whole reads CASSFPGDTEVFF.